The rows below give T cell receptor beta chains drawn from one sample of a study of long-term antiretroviral therapy in people with HIV. Produced via immunoSEQ multiplex PCR; TCRdb's table is partial and in-frame only. The table lists 25,000 or so clones, more than 75% of them singletons, with over 3.5% in the top ten. The sequences come from unsorted PBMCs, collected 0.5 years after starting antiretroviral therapy. The receptor set was obtained from a woman younger than 35 with HIV. CDR3s include the opening cysteine and the closing phenylalanine or tryptophan. A D gene is named only where the DNA matches it firmly.

length	V	D	J	CDR3
12	TRBV5-6	-	TRBJ1-2	CASSLGKGGYTF
20	TRBV4-3	TRBD2	TRBJ2-2	CASSQDALAGGPKGDGELFF
15	TRBV6-5	-	TRBJ2-1	CASRPGRSSYNEQFF
17	TRBV5-1	TRBD2	TRBJ2-7	CASSLARGLADSYEQYF
17	TRBV5-4	TRBD2	TRBJ2-3	CASSPSGSGRRLDTQYF
11	TRBV6-1	-	TRBJ2-7	CASYRVREQYF
11	TRBV6-6	-	TRBJ1-1	CASSSNTEAFF
13	TRBV9	-	-	CASSKGSAYEQYF
14	TRBV5-1	-	TRBJ2-7	CASSLEGGAYEQYF
14	TRBV11-2	-	TRBJ2-5	CASSPSMYQETQYF
11	TRBV20-1	-	TRBJ2-1	CSASAGGLQFF
16	TRBV9	-	TRBJ1-3	CASSVEGSLSGNTIYF
15	TRBV5-8	-	TRBJ1-2	CASSSRGAEFWGYTF
14	TRBV27	TRBD1	TRBJ2-7	CASSFLGTGGEQYF
15	TRBV7-2	TRBD2	TRBJ2-2	CASSLGQGGTGELFF
13	TRBV11-3	-	TRBJ2-1	CASRDRDADEQFF
14	TRBV19	-	TRBJ1-4	CASSIEGWGEKLFF
15	TRBV4-3	TRBD2	TRBJ2-3	CASSHTSGSTDTQYF
14	TRBV6-4	-	TRBJ2-2	CASSDSIGTGELFF
13	TRBV21-1	-	TRBJ1-3	CASSRGPGNTIYF
12	TRBV7-3	-	TRBJ2-5	CASSSGRETQYF
15	TRBV27	TRBD2	TRBJ2-3	CASSWLAGITDTQYF
14	TRBV5-1	-	TRBJ2-7	CASSLDGGPYEQYF
12	TRBV2	-	TRBJ2-7	CASSEDRYEQYF
16	TRBV10-1	TRBD1	TRBJ2-5	CASSESGRGPSETQYF
12	TRBV19	-	TRBJ1-2	CASSMGIYGYTF
13	TRBV27	-	TRBJ2-3	CASSLFGTDTQYF
16	TRBV12-5	TRBD1	TRBJ1-1	CASGLRGGAGHTEAFF
15	TRBV2	TRBD1	TRBJ2-7	CASRGTGESSYEQYF
13	TRBV6-6	-	TRBJ1-3	CASSYSAGNTIYF
11	TRBV19	-	TRBJ1-1	CASKTLAEAFF
16	TRBV19	-	TRBJ1-1	CASSVGPPIGNTEAFF
15	TRBV4-2	-	TRBJ2-7	CASSQEQGGSYEQYF
14	TRBV9	TRBD1	TRBJ2-7	CASSPDRASYEQYF
16	TRBV15	-	TRBJ2-5	CATSRVPKGWRETQYF
15	TRBV6-5	TRBD1	TRBJ2-5	CASTSTDRAGETQYF
16	TRBV4-2	TRBD2	TRBJ2-3	CASSHDSGSRADTQYF
12	TRBV7-9	-	TRBJ2-7	CASSHDRNEQYF
16	TRBV4-3	TRBD2	TRBJ2-5	CASSQDPAGVSETQYF
15	TRBV4-1	-	TRBJ1-5	CASSLTRGGNQPQHF
15	TRBV7-9	TRBD1	TRBJ2-5	CASSWNRGQRETQYF
16	TRBV5-1	TRBD1	TRBJ2-1	CASSQGASLPQGEQFF
14	TRBV5-1	-	TRBJ2-7	CASSRRGTAYEQYF
15	TRBV6-5	-	TRBJ1-1	CASSYSQARNTEAFF
13	TRBV7-2	TRBD1	TRBJ1-6	CASSPDRGSPLHF
16	TRBV7-9	-	TRBJ2-1	CASSLYRLATYNEQFF
18	TRBV4-1	TRBD1	TRBJ1-5	CASSQGRTGANSNQPQHF